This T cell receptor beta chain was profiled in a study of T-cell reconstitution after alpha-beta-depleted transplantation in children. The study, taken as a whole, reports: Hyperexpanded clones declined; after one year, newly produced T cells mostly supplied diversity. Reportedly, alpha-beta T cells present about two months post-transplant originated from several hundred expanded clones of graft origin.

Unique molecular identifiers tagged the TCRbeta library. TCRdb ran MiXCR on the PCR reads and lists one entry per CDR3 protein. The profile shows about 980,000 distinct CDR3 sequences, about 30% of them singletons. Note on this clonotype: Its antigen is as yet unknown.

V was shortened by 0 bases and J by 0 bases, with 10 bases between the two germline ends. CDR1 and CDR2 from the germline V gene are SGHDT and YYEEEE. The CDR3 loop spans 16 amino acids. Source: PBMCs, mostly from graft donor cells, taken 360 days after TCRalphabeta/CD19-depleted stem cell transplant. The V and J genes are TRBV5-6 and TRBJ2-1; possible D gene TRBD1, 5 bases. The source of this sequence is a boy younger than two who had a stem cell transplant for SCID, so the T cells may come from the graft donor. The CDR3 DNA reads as TGTGCCAGCAGCTTGGGCTATCAGGGCTCCTACAATGAGCAGTTCTTC. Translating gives CASSLGYQGSYNEQFF.